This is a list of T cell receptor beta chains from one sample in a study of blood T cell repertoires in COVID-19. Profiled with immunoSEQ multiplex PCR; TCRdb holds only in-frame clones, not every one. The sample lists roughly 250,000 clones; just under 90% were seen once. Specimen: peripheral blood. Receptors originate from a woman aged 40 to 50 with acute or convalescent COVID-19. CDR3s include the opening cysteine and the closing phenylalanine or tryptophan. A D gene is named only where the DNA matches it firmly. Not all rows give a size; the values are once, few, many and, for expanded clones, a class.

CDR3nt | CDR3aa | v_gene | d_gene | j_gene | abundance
TGTGCCAGCAGTGAGGCGGGACGGACCTCTGGAAACACCATATATTTT | CASSEAGRTSGNTIYF | TRBV25-1 | NA | TRBJ1-3 | few
TGTGCCAGCAGCTTAGCACCTAGCGGGAGAGACACAGATACGCAGTATTTT | CASSLAPSGRDTDTQYF | TRBV7-6 | TRBD2 | TRBJ2-3 | NA
TGCGCCAGCAGCCGCATACCCTTAGGGGCTGGCTACACCTTC | CASSRIPLGAGYTF | TRBV4-1 | NA | TRBJ1-2 | NA
TGTGCCAGCAGCCAGAGCAGGGGGCGCAGCACTGAAGCTTTCTTT | CASSQSRGRSTEAFF | TRBV11-2 | TRBD1 | TRBJ1-1 | few
TGTGCCAGCGGGAGGTCTAACTATGGCTACACCTTC | CASGRSNYGYTF | TRBV27 | NA | TRBJ1-2 | NA
TGTGCCAGCAGCTATTGGGGGGGAAACTATGGCTACACCTTC | CASSYWGGNYGYTF | TRBV5-5 | NA | TRBJ1-2 | NA
TGTGCCAGCAGCCCCAACGGGGGGGTGGAGACCCAGTACTTC | CASSPNGGVETQYF | TRBV7-2 | TRBD2 | TRBJ2-5 | NA
TGTGCCATCAGTGAGGGGCGAAACACCATATATTTT | CAISEGRNTIYF | TRBV10-3 | NA | TRBJ1-3 | NA
TGTGCCAGTAACCGGGGACAGCAAGAGACCCAGTACTTC | CASNRGQQETQYF | TRBV19 | TRBD1 | TRBJ2-5 | NA
TGCGCCAGCAGCTCACGACAGGGGAACTATGGCTACACCTTC | CASSSRQGNYGYTF | TRBV5-1 | TRBD1 | TRBJ1-2 | NA
TGTGCCACCAGCCCGGGACAGGGGAACTCCTACAATGAGCAGTTCTTC | CATSPGQGNSYNEQFF | TRBV15 | TRBD1 | TRBJ2-1 | once
TGTGCCAGCAGGGAGGGCTCCGGAAACACCATATATTTT | CASREGSGNTIYF | TRBV7-2 | NA | TRBJ1-3 | NA
TGTGCCAGCAGACGGGACAGGGGATTTGATCAGCCCCAGCATTTT | CASRRDRGFDQPQHF | TRBV6-5 | TRBD1 | TRBJ1-5 | NA
TGTGCCAGCAGCCAAGTCAGGGGCGGGGACAGGGGGCACACCTTC | CASSQVRGGDRGHTF | TRBV3-1/TRBV3-2 | TRBD1 | TRBJ1-2 | NA
TGTGCCAGCTTTCCTCTGACACCGAACACTGAAGCTTTCTTT | CASFPLTPNTEAFF | TRBV27 | NA | TRBJ1-1 | NA
TGTGCCAGCAGAGGGCCGGACGGGAGGATCACCTTC | CASRGPDGRITF | TRBV6-5 | NA | TRBJ1-2 | NA
TGTGCCAGCAGTTACTCGGAGGGGAACACTGAAGCTTTCTTT | CASSYSEGNTEAFF | TRBV6-6 | NA | TRBJ1-1 | NA
TGTGCCAGCAGTGAAGCGCTTCGGGGGGGCGGCTACACCTTC | CASSEALRGGGYTF | TRBV2 | NA | TRBJ1-2 | NA
TGCGCCAGCACCGAGGGGGACGGCGGCCCTGAAGCTTTCTTT | CASTEGDGGPEAFF | TRBV5-1 | NA | TRBJ1-1 | NA
TGTGCCAGCAGTAGACAGGGGCAGAATGAAAAACTGTTTTTT | CASSRQGQNEKLFF | TRBV2 | TRBD1 | TRBJ1-4 | NA
TGTGCCAGCAGCTCCTGGCGGGGGAACACTGAAGCTTTCTTT | CASSSWRGNTEAFF | TRBV7-2 | NA | TRBJ1-1 | NA
TGTGCCAGCAGCGCCAAAGACAGGGTAGGGACTGAAGCTTTCTTT | CASSAKDRVGTEAFF | TRBV13 | TRBD1 | TRBJ1-1 | NA
TGTGCCAGCTCAGGCCAGGGGGCCGCCGGAAACACCATATATTTT | CASSGQGAAGNTIYF | TRBV18 | TRBD1 | TRBJ1-3 | once
TGCGCCAGCAGCTTGTCTCGGGGTCCCGGCACTGAAGCTTTCTTT | CASSLSRGPGTEAFF | TRBV5-1 | NA | TRBJ1-1 | NA
TGTGCCAGCAGTTACTCGGGAGTTTTCATGAACACTGAAGCTTTCTTT | CASSYSGVFMNTEAFF | TRBV6-5 | NA | TRBJ1-1 | NA
TGTGCCAGCAGCTTAGTGTCTATGAACACTGAAGCTTTCTTT | CASSLVSMNTEAFF | TRBV7-8 | NA | TRBJ1-1 | NA
TGTGCCAGCAGCCAAGTATCTAGCTTCTCCTACAATGAGCAGTTCTTC | CASSQVSSFSYNEQFF | TRBV14 | NA | TRBJ2-1 | NA
TGTGCTAGTGGTTTAGATCTTAGCTCCTACAATGAGCAGTTCTTC | CASGLDLSSYNEQFF | TRBV12-5 | NA | TRBJ2-1 | once
TGTGCCAGCAGCGATAACACCGGGACAGGGGGCGCGTATGGCTACACCTTC | CASSDNTGTGGAYGYTF | TRBV9 | TRBD1 | TRBJ1-2 | NA
TGCGCCAGCAGCCAAGACCCGTCGGGACAGGGGAGTCAGCCCCAGCATTTT | CASSQDPSGQGSQPQHF | TRBV4-1 | TRBD1 | TRBJ1-5 | NA
TGTGCCACCAGTGATGGGGCAGGGCATGGCTACACCTTC | CATSDGAGHGYTF | TRBV24-1 | NA | TRBJ1-2 | NA
TGTGCCAGCAGCCAAATAGCGGACGGTCCCGCCAGGGCTAACTATGGCTACACCTTC | CASSQIADGPARANYGYTF | TRBV3-1/TRBV3-2 | NA | TRBJ1-2 | NA
TGCAGCGTTGTGGGGACAGGATACAATGAGCAGTTCTTC | CSVVGTGYNEQFF | TRBV29-1 | TRBD1 | TRBJ2-1 | NA
TGTGCCAGCAGCTTAGCCCAGGGAAGGAAAAATGAGCAGTTCTTC | CASSLAQGRKNEQFF | TRBV7-9 | NA | TRBJ2-1 | once
TGTGCCAGCAGTGAGCTCGGGACAGGCAAGCGGGGCACTGAAGCTTTCTTT | CASSELGTGKRGTEAFF | TRBV6-1 | TRBD1 | TRBJ1-1 | NA
TGCAGCGTTCAGACAGGGATCGGAAACACCATATATTTT | CSVQTGIGNTIYF | TRBV29-1 | TRBD1 | TRBJ1-3 | NA
TGCGCCAGCAGGGCTCAGGGGGTCGGCACTGAAGCTTTCTTT | CASRAQGVGTEAFF | TRBV10-1 | TRBD1 | TRBJ1-1 | NA
TGTGCCAGCAGCTTAGAAGGGACAGGGTCGGCACCCCTCCACTTT | CASSLEGTGSAPLHF | TRBV7-3 | TRBD1 | TRBJ1-6 | NA
TGTGCTAGTGGCCGGGGACAGGGGGGGGCTGAAGCTTTCTTT | CASGRGQGGAEAFF | TRBV12-5 | TRBD1 | TRBJ1-1 | NA
TGTGCCAGTAGTACCGCCGGGTGGGGGCAGGAAGGTGGCTACACCTTC | CASSTAGWGQEGGYTF | TRBV19 | NA | TRBJ1-2 | NA